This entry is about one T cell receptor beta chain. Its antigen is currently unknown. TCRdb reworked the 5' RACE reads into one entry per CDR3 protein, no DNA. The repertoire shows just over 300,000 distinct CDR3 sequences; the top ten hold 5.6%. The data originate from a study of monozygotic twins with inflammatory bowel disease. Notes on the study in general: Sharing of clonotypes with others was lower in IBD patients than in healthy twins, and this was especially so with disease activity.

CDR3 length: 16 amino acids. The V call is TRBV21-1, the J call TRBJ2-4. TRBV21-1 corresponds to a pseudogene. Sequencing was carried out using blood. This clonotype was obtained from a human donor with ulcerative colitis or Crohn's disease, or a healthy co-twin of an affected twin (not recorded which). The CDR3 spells CASSKVVPIAKNIQYF.